The rows below give T cell receptor beta chains drawn from one sample of a study of cytomegalovirus exposure and HLA in healthy donors. TCRdb's copy holds only in-frame clones and misses some; the assay was immunoSEQ multiplex PCR. The sample includes approximately 170,000 clones, approximately 80% of them seen just once. Sequenced input: PBMCs. The receptor set was obtained from a female donor in good health and CMV-seronegative. The CDR3 runs from the conserved cysteine through the conserved F or W. A D gene is named only where the DNA matches it firmly. Part of the rows lack a size; the others show once, few, many or a class for expanded clones.

>TRBV10-3|-|-|TRBJ1-6
CAISLGRNNSPLHF
TGTGCCATCAGCTTGGGGAGAAATAATTCACCCCTCCACTTT
>TRBV4-1|-|-|TRBJ1-1
CASSQDPRRGAFF
TGCGCCAGCAGCCAAGACCCCAGGCGGGGGGCTTTCTTT
>TRBV6-5|TRBD1|-|TRBJ2-1
CASSRGQARNEQFF
TGTGCCAGCAGTCGGGGACAGGCCCGCAATGAGCAGTTCTTC
>TRBV19|-|-|TRBJ2-7
CASSPGTQESYEQYF
TGTGCCAGTAGTCCTGGGACTCAGGAGTCGTACGAGCAGTACTTC
>TRBV4-3|TRBD2|-|TRBJ2-3
CASSQGPGLAGGPHTQYF
TGCGCCAGCAGCCAAGGGCCCGGACTAGCGGGGGGGCCTCATACGCAGTATTTT
>TRBV28|-|-|TRBJ1-4
CASSFSWQGGEKLFF
TGTGCCAGCAGTTTCTCTTGGCAGGGAGGTGAAAAACTGTTTTTT
>TRBV18|-|-|TRBJ1-3
CASSPKGVNGNTIYF
TGTGCCAGCTCGCCCAAAGGGGTAAACGGGAACACCATATATTTT
>TRBV28|-|-|TRBJ1-1
CASSTRPSQGQEAFF
TGTGCCAGCAGTACCCGACCCTCCCAGGGTCAGGAAGCCTTCTTT
>TRBV12-5|-|-|TRBJ2-3
CASGLEGVADTQYF
TGTGCTAGTGGTTTGGAGGGAGTGGCCGATACGCAGTATTTT
>TRBV28|TRBD2|few|TRBJ2-3
CASSSPASGITDTQYF
TGTGCCAGCAGTTCCCCAGCTAGCGGGATCACAGATACGCAGTATTTT
>TRBV14|-|-|TRBJ2-7
CASSLGGGHEQYF
TGTGCCAGCAGCCTCGGGGGAGGCCACGAGCAGTACTTC
>TRBV6-4|-|-|TRBJ1-6
CASSESSYNSPLHF
TGTGCCAGCAGTGAGAGCTCCTATAATTCACCCCTCCACTTT
>TRBV5-6|TRBD2|once|TRBJ2-7
CASRLRRGTYEQYF
TGTGCCAGCAGGTTAAGGCGGGGGACCTACGAGCAGTACTTC
>TRBV28|-|-|TRBJ2-4
CASSLGGGGAKNIQYF
TGTGCCAGCAGTTTGGGAGGGGGGGGAGCCAAAAACATTCAGTACTTC